This TCR beta chain derives from a study of blood T cells in healthy people across ages. Study-wide results and limits: A strong correlation was seen between TCR beta diversity and naive T cell percentage.

For the second PCR, which ran for roughly 6 to 12 cycles, a sample-barcoded 5' primer and a J-beta primer mix were used. From the 5' RACE reads, TCRdb called clonotypes with MiXCR, one entry per CDR3 protein. Of 1.5 million to 2 million distinct CDR3 sequences listed, roughly 30% are singletons. This clonotype occurred a few times. The antigen is undetermined. From germline, CDR1 is MNHEY and CDR2 SVGAGI. CDR3 length: 14 residues. Trimming left V 5 bases short and J 2 bases short, with 13 bases between. The sequence derives from a woman under 40 in good health. V usage is TRBV6-5 and J usage is TRBJ2-7; D unclear. Material for sequencing was blood. In DNA form, the CDR3 reads TGTGCCAGCAGTCCCCGCCCTGCAACCTACGAGCAGTACTTC. Its protein is CASSPRPATYEQYF.